The T cell receptor (beta chain) described here comes from a study of CD8+CD57+ T cells in acquired aplastic anemia (dated by TCRdb to 2016 to 2019). Regarding the study in general: Extracted DNA from sorted CD4+ and CD8+ cells averaged around 3.3 ug, ranging from 0.2 to 27.4 ug. An average of around 9.8 million reads for CD4+ cells and 11 million to 13 million reads for CD8+ cells was obtained from healthy donor samples.

In this study, sorted CD4+ and CD8+ T cells from the blood of healthy subjects and of severe aplastic anemia patients had their TCR repertoires deep-sequenced. Ficoll-Paque density gradient centrifugation was used to isolate peripheral blood mononuclear cells. Before DNA was extracted, CD4+ and CD8+ T cells were sorted using either FACS or magnetic beads. Taken from the germline V gene, the CDR1 and CDR2 loops are SNHLY and FYNNEI. The CDR3 has 16 amino acids, counting both end residues. The study at large found these results: Patients and healthy controls showed no significant difference in CD8+ Simpson's diversity (P=0.060). Roughly 31 CD8+ CDR3 sequences were shared between patients and controls but appeared highly expressed in patients and within their immunodominant clones.

Profiling of TCR beta VDJ combinations and CDR3 sequences used genomic DNA as the template. An Illumina HiSeq 2000 was the platform used for TCR repertoire sequencing. The original methods were these. TRBV/TRBJ rearrangement plots, CDR3 size and DJ length profiles, and Simpson's diversity index were used to assess repertoires. The most abundant DNA sequence in the deep sequencing data was taken as the immunodominant clone. CDR3 amino acid sequences were screened for sharing across subjects and compared with published repertoires and the VDJdb database. TCRdb reanalyzed the raw reads on its own, using fastp at Q25 for trimming and MiXCR for clone calling, and kept in-frame beta chains. Every distinct CDR3 protein forms one entry, paired with its most common genes and DNA. Clone size and V and J calls follow TCRdb, not the original study. A total of approximately 380,000 distinct CDR3 sequences appear in this sample, about two thirds of them only once. The ten largest make up 4% of the sample.

Notes on this clonotype: This receptor's antigen is unknown. The conserved phenylalanine or tryptophan is not found at the CDR3 terminus, so this likely reflects a read error. It is unclear where the CDR3 begins or ends on the DNA, so no DNA is shown, and the CDR3 is as TCRdb lists it.

Recombination connected TRBV2 to TRBJ1-6; the D call in the table, TRBD1, was not verified against the DNA. Sequencing input: sorted CD4+, CD8+, or CD8+CD57+ T cells (not recorded which) from PBMCs. The TCR was taken from a human donor in good health, serving as a control. The CDR3 has the sequence CASSLTTGPGQPQHHG.